The entry below describes one TCR beta chain. Method: immunoSEQ multiplex PCR; TCRdb's copy keeps in-frame clones and lacks some. Among around 78,000 clones listed, 80% to 90% were seen once. The sample is drawn from a study of blood T cell repertoires in COVID-19. About the research overall: Nucleic acid was either cDNA or gDNA, and it came from T cells, B-cell-depleted T cells, or PBMCs.

Trimming took off 3 bases at V and 5 bases at J, with 14 bases between the two ends. This CDR3 contains 14 residues. CDR1 is SGDLS, CDR2 YYNGEE, per germline. Sequences were obtained from peripheral blood. The chain joins TRBV9 to TRBJ2-5, with TRBD2 as a possible D gene (6 bases). The TCR sequence derives from a man aged 50 to 60 with active COVID-19. The CDR3 spells CASSAGGGAETQYF. The CDR3 nucleotides read TGTGCCAGCAGCGCGGGCGGCGGGGCGGAGACCCAGTACTTC.